These 12 T cell receptor beta chains were all obtained from the same sample, sequenced in a study of T-cell reconstitution after alpha-beta-depleted transplantation in children (dated by TCRdb to the mid-2010s). Library generation was performed with PCR. Sequencing relied on an Illumina HiSeq 2500. Molecular barcoding was employed in the preparation of TCR libraries, with unique molecular identifiers being used to normalize TCRbeta repertoire quantification. TCRdb handled the public reads itself, with Q25 trimming in fastp and clone calling in MiXCR, and kept productive beta chains. All rows with the same CDR3 protein become a single entry with the most common DNA and genes. The sample yields 95,000 to 150,000 distinct CDR3 sequences; 23% were counted once. The top ten hold over 9.5% of the sample. The sample's treatment or condition label, decoded: allogeneic hematopoietic cell transplantation with graft depleted of TCRalphabeta T cells and CD19 B cells.

The sample in question was PBMCs, mostly from graft donor cells, obtained 180 days after TCRalphabeta/CD19-depleted stem cell transplant. The receptors here all came from a male patient under 10 years old who had a stem cell transplant for chronic granulomatous disease, so the T cells may come from the graft donor.

The rearrangement joins TRBV4-3 to TRBJ2-3, with 9 bases aligning to TRBD2. CDR1 is LGHNA and CDR2 is YSLEER in the germline V gene. V trimming: 2 bases; J trimming: 7 bases; junction bases outside the gene matches: 4. This CDR3 contains 14 residues. CDR3 sequence reads: CASSQPGTSNTQYF. CDR3 bases: TGCGCCAGCAGCCAACCCGGGACTAGCAATACGCAGTATTTT.

This clonotype was detected many times. V usage is TRBV20-1 and J usage is TRBJ2-3, with D perhaps TRBD2 (5 bases). The CDR3 has 14 residues. Germline V gene data show CDR1 as DFQATT and CDR2 as SNEGSKA (reference sequence). Trimming took 3 bases from V and 1 from J, leaving 11 bases between them. The CDR3 sequence: CSASGVPGTDTQYF. The DNA for the CDR3 is TGCAGTGCTAGCGGGGTTCCCGGCACAGATACGCAGTATTTT.

The chain uses TRBV29-1 and TRBJ2-2; the D gene is possibly TRBD2 (5 bases). CDR3 length: 13 amino acids. Per the germline V gene, CDR1 is SQVTM and CDR2 is ANQGSEA. The CDR3 reads CTIGNLGTGELFF. Written as DNA, the CDR3 is TGCACCATCGGGAACCTTGGGACCGGGGAGCTGTTTTTT.

This rearrangement joins TRBV29-1 to TRBJ2-1, with D tentatively TRBD2 (6 bases). Germline-derived CDR1 and CDR2 are SQVTM and ANQGSEA. V was clipped by 3 bases and J by 9 bases, with 12 bases between them. The CDR3 loop spans 12 amino acids. The CDR3 coding sequence is TGCAGCGTTGATCGGGGGTCAAGTGAGCAGTTCTTC. Translating it yields CSVDRGSSEQFF.

This clonotype showed up many times. V is TRBV12-3 or TRBV12-4 and J is TRBJ2-1, with TRBD2 identical over 12 bases. V was pared by 7 bases and J by 5 bases, with 6 bases of the junction left unmatched. The CDR3 has 15 residues. The CDR3 DNA follows: TGTGCCAGCACCTCTGGACTAGCGGGAAACAATGAGCAGTTCTTC. As protein: CASTSGLAGNNEQFF.

This clonotype was seen at least ten times. The gene calls are TRBV6-5 and TRBJ2-3; D might be TRBD2 (5 bases). The germline V gene has CDR1 MNHEY and CDR2 SVGAGI. Deletions cut 5 bases from V and 6 bases from J, with 6 bases between. This CDR3 is 11 amino acids long. CDR3 nucleotides: TGTGCCAGCAGTACGGGGGATACGCAGTATTTT. This translates into CASSTGDTQYF.

The chain recombines TRBV20-1 with TRBJ2-1; D is undetermined. Germline values: CDR1 DFQATT, CDR2 SNEGSKA (reference sequence). The CDR3 totals 12 residues. Trimming removed 6 bases at V and 2 bases at J, with 8 bases between. The CDR3 region is CSARITYNEQFF. The CDR3 nucleotides read TGCAGTGCCAGAATAACCTACAATGAGCAGTTCTTC.

This clonotype was detected a few times. The chain links TRBV20-1 to TRBJ2-7; D might be TRBD1 (7 bases). V lost 5 bases and J 5 bases, leaving 16 bases between the germline ends. Germline assignment: CDR1 DFQATT and CDR2 SNEGSKA (reference sequence). The CDR3 has 13 amino acids. CDR3 protein: CSALQGGKNEQYF. For the CDR3, the DNA is TGCAGTGCTCTCCAGGGGGGAAAGAACGAGCAGTACTTC.

The V call is TRBV10-3, the J call TRBJ2-2, with 7 bases identical to TRBD2. CDR3 length equals 15 residues. Germline V gives CDR1 ENHRY, CDR2 SYGVKD. J gave up 2 bases and V 6 bases, and 6 bases lay outside the gene matches. CDR3 sequence reads: CAISRGESNTGELFF. The CDR3, as DNA: TGTGCCATCAGCCGGGGGGAGTCAAACACCGGGGAGCTGTTTTTT.

The chain uses TRBV12-3 or TRBV12-4 and TRBJ2-1, with D possibly TRBD2 on 5 matching bases. V lost 10 bases and J lost 2, with 15 bases in between. This CDR3 region has 14 residues. The CDR3 loop is CAIRGETPYNEQFF. The CDR3 coding sequence is TGTGCCATCCGTGGGGAGACCCCCTACAATGAGCAGTTCTTC.

The rearrangement uses TRBV7-2 and TRBJ2-7, with TRBD2 matching over 8 bases. This CDR3 spans 12 amino acids. The germline gives CDR1 SGHTA, CDR2 FQGNSA. Trimming removed 6 bases from V and 2 bases from J; junction bases left unmatched: 0. The CDR3 here is CASRTSAYEQYF. CDR3 DNA sequence: TGTGCCAGCAGGACTAGCGCCTACGAGCAGTACTTC.

This clonotype came up many times. This rearrangement joins TRBV7-2 to TRBJ2-7; TRBD2 agrees at 8 bases. The CDR3 is 16 residues long. Germline V CDR1 and CDR2: SGHTA, FQGNSA. V trimming: 7 bases; J trimming: 2 bases; junction bases outside the gene matches: 13. The CDR3 coding sequence is TGTGCCAGCACCTCCCAAGGGCTAGCGGGCACCTACGAGCAGTACTTC. Protein product: CASTSQGLAGTYEQYF.